Listed here are 31 T cell receptor beta chains from one sample, sequenced in a study of Ad26.COV2.S vaccination and SARS-CoV-2 variants. Profiled with immunoSEQ multiplex PCR; TCRdb holds only in-frame clones, not every one. The sample has a few hundred thousand clones, over 75% seen once; the top ten hold 3.4%. The sample's treatment: over 15 received Ad26.COV2.S at low or high dose, single or two shots; 5 received placebo; per-sample allocation not given. Day 63 after the first injection of vaccine or placebo was the sampling time. Sample: peripheral blood, taken in a trial of Ad26.COV2.S vaccine versus placebo. The receptors were sampled from a person aged 18-60 years who received the Ad26.COV2.S COVID-19 vaccine or a placebo.

In regard to this clone: This specimen includes other DNA sequences encoding the same CDR3. The chain is built from TRBV6-5 and TRBJ1-4; D ambiguous. Between the trimmed V and J ends, which lost 0 bases and 8 bases, there was a span of 4 bases. Germline loops: CDR1 MNHEY, CDR2 SVGAGI. The CDR3 is 12 residues long. The CDR3 DNA is TGTGCCAGCAGTTACTCTGGCGAAAAACTGTTTTTT. Translating it yields CASSYSGEKLFF.

The chain uses TRBV5-1 and TRBJ2-7; 9 positions agree with TRBD1. This CDR3 is built from 16 residues. The V and J ends lost 7 bases and 6 bases, in that order; junction bases with no gene match: 17. CDR1 and CDR2 (germline): SGHRS, YFSETQ. CDR3 sequence (DNA): TGCGCCAGCCAGACCTACCCGGGACAGGGTTCAAGCGAGCAGTACTTC. Residues: CASQTYPGQGSSEQYF.

The chain has TRBV12-3 or TRBV12-4 and TRBJ2-7; D possibly matches TRBD1 or TRBD2 (5 bases each). CDR3 length: 11 residues. V lost 7 bases to trimming and J lost 6 bases, with 10 bases between them. CDR3 protein: CASIRDGEQYF. In DNA, the CDR3 is TGTGCCAGCATTCGGGACGGCGAGCAGTACTTC.

CDR3 coding DNA: TGTGCCAGCAGCCGTAGCGGGGGGGCCCCAGATACGCAGTATTTT. Its protein is CASSRSGGAPDTQYF. The chain combines TRBV4-2 with TRBJ2-3; 11 bases match TRBD2. Trimming at V came to 4 bases and at J to 4 bases, leaving 4 bases not matched to a gene. The CDR3 has 15 amino acids. The germline V gene has CDR1 LGHNA and CDR2 YNFKEQ.

This clone was picked up one time. The CDR3 DNA reads TGTGCCAGCAGTTTCCTCATAGGCTCAGATACGCAGTATTTT. Translating gives CASSFLIGSDTQYF. The J gene is TRBJ2-3, the V gene TRBV27, with D hard to call. The CDR3 is made up of 14 amino acids. Trimming stripped 3 bases from V and 4 bases from J, with 11 bases between. Germline-derived CDR1 and CDR2 are MNHEY and SMNVEV (reference sequence).

The rearrangement links TRBV12-3 or TRBV12-4 to TRBJ1-5; a weak D match, TRBD1 (5 bases). The CDR3 extends over 13 amino acids. Between the trimmed V and J ends, which lost 5 bases and 6 bases, there was a span of 11 bases. CDR3 amino acids: CASSQGWVQPQHF. CDR3 DNA: TGTGCCAGCAGTCAGGGTTGGGTTCAGCCCCAGCATTTT.

The chain couples TRBV6-1 to TRBJ1-5, with unresolved D. The CDR3 spans 12 residues. Germline V gene data show CDR1 as MNHNS and CDR2 as SASEGT. Trimming took off 1 base at V and 6 bases at J, with 4 bases between the two ends. CDR3 nucleotides: TGTGCCAGCAGTGAAGTTGGTCAGCCCCAGCATTTT. Protein sequence: CASSEVGQPQHF.

The gene calls are TRBV24-1 and TRBJ2-1; TRBD1 matches 7 bases. The V and J ends lost 12 bases and 3 bases, in that order; junction bases with no gene match: 10. The CDR3 covers 14 residues. Germline loops: CDR1 KGHDR, CDR2 SFDVKD. CDR3 nucleotides: TGTGCCCCCCACAGGGGAAGTCACTACAATGAGCAGTTCTTC. This sequence encodes CAPHRGSHYNEQFF.

The chain joins TRBV5-1 to TRBJ1-2; no clear D gene. Germline V CDR1 and CDR2: SGHRS, YFSETQ. The CDR3 runs 14 residues. The germline V and J ends were trimmed by 5 bases and 0 bases, with 11 bases remaining between them. The CDR3 is CASSSGVANYGYTF. As DNA, the CDR3 is TGCGCCAGCAGTTCCGGCGTAGCTAACTATGGCTACACCTTC.

This chain uses TRBV6-5 with TRBJ1-1, with unresolved D. CDR3 length: 15 amino acids. Trimming left V 0 bases short and J 5 bases short, with 13 bases between. Germline V gives CDR1 MNHEY, CDR2 SVGAGI. CDR3 DNA sequence: TGTGCCAGCAGTTACTCTAACACAATGGAGACTGAAGCTTTCTTT. This sequence encodes CASSYSNTMETEAFF.

V and J are TRBV18 and TRBJ2-3; D may be TRBD2 (6 bases). The CDR3 length is 16 residues. CDR1 and CDR2 from the germline V gene are KGHSH and LQKENI. V lost 6 bases and J lost 0, with 16 bases in between. CDR3 nucleotides: TGTGCCAGCTCCTATGAGCGGGTCGCTAGCACAGATACGCAGTATTTT. This gives the protein CASSYERVASTDTQYF.

V and J are TRBV6-5 and TRBJ1-4; a weak D match, TRBD1 (6 bases). Germline values: CDR1 MNHEY, CDR2 SVGAGI. The CDR3 spans 14 residues. The V and J ends lost 9 bases and 7 bases respectively, with 18 bases between them. CDR3: CASERGGAGEKLFF. In nucleotides, the CDR3 is TGTGCCAGTGAGAGGGGGGGCGCAGGTGAAAAACTGTTTTTT.

V is TRBV10-1 and J is TRBJ2-1; no clear D. Germline V CDR1 and CDR2: WNHNN, SYGVQD (reference sequence). The CDR3 has 12 residues. Deletions cut 4 bases from V and 3 bases from J, with 4 bases between. DNA of the CDR3: TGCGCCAGCAGTGGGATCTACAATGAGCAGTTCTTC. As protein: CASSGIYNEQFF.

The chain links TRBV12-5 to TRBJ2-7, with 14 bases lining up with TRBD2. Per the germline V gene, CDR1 is LGHNT and CDR2 is FRNRAP. The CDR3 runs to 15 residues. J lost 4 bases, V lost 6 bases, and 5 bases had no gene match. The CDR3 DNA reads as TGTGCTAGTGGCCTCAGGACTAGCGGGGGGTACGAGCAGTACTTC. It yields the protein CASGLRTSGGYEQYF.

This chain links TRBV4-3 with TRBJ2-7; TRBD1 is a possible D gene (6 bases). There are 13 residues in the CDR3. V lost 1 base, J lost 5 bases, and 9 bases lay in between. Germline values: CDR1 LGHNA, CDR2 YSLEER. The CDR3 nucleotides are TGCGCCAGCAGCCAAGGATGGACAGACGAGCAGTACTTC. It translates to CASSQGWTDEQYF.

The chain carries TRBV7-2 and TRBJ1-5, with D unclear. Germline CDR1 is SGHTA and CDR2 is FQGNSA. The CDR3 is made up of 15 amino acids. Between the trimmed V and J ends, which lost 1 base and 0 bases, there was a span of 7 bases. CDR3 nucleotides: TGTGCCAGCAGCTTAGGGTCGCATAGCAATCAGCCCCAGCATTTT. The encoded protein is CASSLGSHSNQPQHF.

The chain joins TRBV18 to TRBJ2-2; D ambiguous. The V end was cut by 3 bases, the J end by 2 bases, with 10 bases between. Germline V gene data show CDR1 as KGHSH and CDR2 as LQKENI. The CDR3 is 15 residues long. The CDR3, as DNA: TGTGCCAGCTCACCGACCGTACTCAACACCGGGGAGCTGTTTTTT. Translated, it gives CASSPTVLNTGELFF. Drawing the rest from reference TRBV18 and TRBJ2-2, the complete variable domain is NAGVMQNPRHLVRRRGQEARLRCSPMKGHSHVYWYRQLPEEGLKFMVYLQKENIIDESGMPKERFSAEFPKEGPSILRIQQVVRGDSAAYFCASSPTVLNTGELFFGEGSRLTVL.

This sequence joins TRBV4-1 and TRBJ1-6; 7 bases agree with TRBD1. The CDR3 runs to 15 residues. The V and J ends lost 0 bases and 19 bases, in that order; junction bases with no gene match: 15. Per germline, CDR1 MGHRA and CDR2 YSYEKL. CDR3 DNA: TGCGCCAGCAGCCAAGAAGAACAGGGGCCGCCCCGGCTACACTTT. Its protein is CASSQEEQGPPRLHF.

J is TRBJ1-2 and V is TRBV30, with D possibly being TRBD1 (5 bases). The V and J ends lost 0 bases and 8 bases respectively, with 19 bases between them. CDR1 GTSNPN and CDR2 SVGIG come from the germline V gene (reference sequence). The CDR3 has 15 amino acids. CDR3 in DNA: TGTGCCTGGAGTGTGGCCGGGGCTAGGGAGGGAGGCTACACCTTC. Translating it yields CAWSVAGAREGGYTF.

The rearrangement joins TRBV30 to TRBJ1-4; D not resolved. The germline gives CDR1 GTSNPN, CDR2 SVGIG (reference sequence). CDR3 length equals 13 residues. The CDR3 region has the DNA TGTGCAAGGACGGAAACCAGCAATGAAAAACTGTTTTTT. Encoded protein: CARTETSNEKLFF.

This clone was seen only a few times. Other DNA sequences in this sample translate to the same CDR3. This chain joins TRBV7-3 and TRBJ2-5; D gene ambiguous. CDR1 and CDR2 from the germline V gene are SGHTA and FQGTGA. Trimming took 2 bases from V and 2 from J, leaving 6 bases between them. The CDR3 has 13 residues. CDR3 nucleotide sequence: TGTGCCAGCAGCTTAGGACGACAAGAGACCCAGTACTTC. The encoded protein is CASSLGRQETQYF.

This chain uses TRBV5-4 with TRBJ2-2; no definite D call. Germline V gene lookup returns CDR1 SGHNT and CDR2 YYREEE (reference sequence). Trimming removed 1 base at V and 2 bases at J, with 12 bases between. CDR3 length: 16 amino acids. The CDR3 DNA is TGTGCCAGCAGCTTGCGAGGAGTGGGTAACACCGGGGAGCTGTTTTTT. Translation gives CASSLRGVGNTGELFF. The variable domain in full, completed from reference TRBV5-4 and TRBJ2-2, reads ETGVTQSPTHLIKTRGQQVTLRCSSQSGHNTVSWYQQALGQGPQFIFQYYREEENGRGNFPPRFSGLQFPNYSSELNVNALELDDSALYLCASSLRGVGNTGELFFGEGSRLTVL.

CDR3 sequence (DNA): TGCGCCAGCAGCCAGGGACAGGGGGGCTATGGCTACACCTTC. Translation gives CASSQGQGGYGYTF. The genes are TRBV5-1 and TRBJ1-2; TRBD1 agrees at 11 bases. Germline V lookup: CDR1 SGHRS, CDR2 YFSETQ. CDR3 length: 14 amino acids. Losses at the gene ends were 4 bases for V and 4 bases for J; bases not matched to a gene: 3.

J is TRBJ1-5 and V is TRBV19; D call uncertain. This CDR3 contains 13 residues. V shed 7 bases and J shed 3 bases, with 10 bases lying between them. Germline V gene sequence: CDR1 LNHDA, CDR2 SQIVND (reference sequence). The CDR3 sequence: CASTAVPNQPQHF. CDR3 nucleotides: TGTGCCAGTACCGCGGTCCCCAATCAGCCCCAGCATTTT.

CDR3 protein: CATSRGNYGYTF. CDR3 sequence (DNA): TGTGCCACCAGCCGAGGCAATTATGGCTACACCTTC. The chain uses TRBV15 and TRBJ1-2; no reliable D call. With 5 bases removed from V and 5 bases from J, the gap between germline ends came to 9 bases. Germline V gene lookup returns CDR1 LNHNV and CDR2 YYDKDF (reference sequence). The length of the CDR3 is 12 residues.

This chain connects TRBV7-3 to TRBJ2-2; D may be TRBD1 or TRBD2 (6 bases each). In germline, CDR1 is SGHTA, CDR2 FQGTGA. Trimming left V 1 base short and J 2 bases short, with 11 bases between. The CDR3 spans 16 residues. The chain's CDR3 is CASSLRGGSNTGELFF. CDR3 bases: TGTGCCAGCAGCTTAAGAGGGGGGTCCAACACCGGGGAGCTGTTTTTT. Variable domain in full (rest from reference TRBV7-3 and TRBJ2-2): GAGVSQTPSNKVTEKGKYVELRCDPISGHTALYWYRQSLGQGPEFLIYFQGTGAADDSGLPNDRFFAVRPEGSVSTLKIQRTERGDSAVYLCASSLRGGSNTGELFFGEGSRLTVL.

As DNA, the CDR3 is TGTGCCACCAGCGGGTCACAGGTGACTTACACTGAAGCTTTCTTT. As protein: CATSGSQVTYTEAFF. This chain uses TRBV15 with TRBJ1-1, with D possibly TRBD1 on 5 matching bases. The CDR3 consists of 15 residues. Germline V gene lookup returns CDR1 LNHNV and CDR2 YYDKDF (reference sequence). The germline V and J ends were trimmed by 5 bases and 3 bases, with 16 bases remaining between them.

The chain uses TRBV5-1 and TRBJ2-3; D is unresolved. The CDR3 is 15 amino acids. Trimming cost V 4 bases and J 0 bases, with 12 bases left between them. Germline assignment: CDR1 SGHRS and CDR2 YFSETQ. The CDR3: CASSPAGPSTDTQYF. The CDR3 coding sequence is TGCGCCAGCAGCCCGGCAGGCCCTAGCACAGATACGCAGTATTTT.

This clone came up once. The CDR3 region is CASSLSAGSSYNEQFF. The CDR3 bases are TGTGCCAGCAGTTTATCCGCGGGGAGCTCCTACAATGAGCAGTTCTTC. The chain is built from TRBV27 and TRBJ2-1, with TRBD2 as a possible D gene (6 bases). Germline V lookup: CDR1 MNHEY, CDR2 SMNVEV (reference sequence). The CDR3 contains 16 residues. V lost 0 bases, J lost 0 bases, and 9 bases lay in between.

The rearrangement links TRBV9 to TRBJ2-1, with D perhaps matching TRBD2 (5 bases). CDR1 is SGDLS and CDR2 is YYNGEE in the germline V gene. V was shortened by 0 bases and J by 6 bases, with 16 bases between the two germline ends. CDR3 length equals 16 residues. The CDR3 sequence is CASSVEPRPGSNEQFF. DNA for the CDR3: TGTGCCAGCAGCGTAGAACCACGCCCGGGGAGCAATGAGCAGTTCTTC.

The V gene is TRBV30, the J gene TRBJ1-5; TRBD1 is a possible D gene (5 bases). CDR3 length: 15 residues. The V end was cut by 2 bases, the J end by 1 base, with 12 bases between. CDR1 is GTSNPN and CDR2 is SVGIG in the germline V gene (reference sequence). CDR3 loop: CAWSTGGRSNQPQHF. The CDR3 region has the DNA TGTGCCTGGAGTACCGGGGGAAGAAGCAATCAGCCCCAGCATTTT.